This T cell receptor beta chain was captured in a study of T cell changes during pregnancy in multiple sclerosis. The method was immunoSEQ multiplex PCR; TCRdb's version includes in-frame clones alone and lacks a portion of them. The profile shows more than 15,000 clones, approximately 86% of them singletons. This CDR3 is built from 14 residues. Germline V CDR1 and CDR2: MNHEY, SVGAGI. The V end lost 4 bases, the J end lost 2 bases, and 10 bases lay between the germline ends. The chain links TRBV6-5 to TRBJ2-3; TRBD1 is a possible D gene (5 bases). The source of this sequence is a female donor in good health, enrolled as a control in a pregnancy study. The sample was CD8+ T cells from peripheral blood mononuclear cells, taken after pregnancy. The DNA of the CDR3 is TGTGCCAGCAGTTCGTGGGGCAACACAGATACGCAGTATTTT. Its translation is CASSSWGNTDTQYF.